A few counts support the clone carrying this TCR beta chain. The sample's time point: patch test 1, 2 weeks after DPC sensitization. The treatment here: therapeutic diphenylcyclopropenone sensitization with weekly scalp DPC. Germline lookup yields CDR1 SGHAT and CDR2 FQNNGV. This CDR3 comprises 15 residues. The V segment lost 4 bases and the J segment 8 bases; nucleotides outside the gene matches: 13. TCRdb analysed the RACE reads with MiXCR anew, one entry per CDR3 protein. The repertoire holds 300,000 to 400,000 distinct CDR3 sequences, around 7% seen once, with 8.4% in the top ten. This entry is derived from a study of human T cells and chemical hapten exposure. Study as a whole: Sensitization used 2% DPC on about 2 cm by about 2 cm upper inner arm skin. Upper-back patches of 0.01% DPC were read at 6 days.

The chain carries TRBV11-2 and TRBJ1-2, with TRBD1 matching 7 bases. This material consisted of whole blood, taken in connection with sensitization to the hapten diphenylcyclopropenone (DPC). The sequence was collected from a young woman with alopecia areata. Some clones in this sample may be carry-over from other donors' samples. DNA of the CDR3: TGTGCCAGCAGCTCCATTTGGCGGAGGGGGCGCGGCTACACCTTC. This encodes CASSSIWRRGRGYTF.